Given below is one TCR beta chain in context. The antigen is unknown. Regarding time point: patch test 1, 2 weeks after DPC sensitization. Documented treatment: therapeutic diphenylcyclopropenone sensitization with weekly scalp DPC. Per the authors' pipeline: Sequenced samples showed a median of approximately 100,000 TCRs each, with counts running from around 25,000 to 690,000. Each CDR3 protein is one row after TCRdb ran MiXCR on the RACE reads. In this record, the V and J calls reflect TCRdb's handling and not the investigators' own analysis. The sample has fewer than 130,000 distinct CDR3 sequences, 11% seen once. Trimming took 1 base from V and 5 from J, leaving 3 bases between them. The CDR3 runs to 12 residues. Per the germline V gene, CDR1 is SGHTA and CDR2 is FQGNSA. These data come from a study of human T cells and chemical hapten exposure. Study-wide results and limits: Among expanded TCRs, significantly more large CDR3 similarity clusters formed than among controls.

The sequenced sample was whole blood, obtained in connection with sensitization to the hapten diphenylcyclopropenone (DPC). The V gene is TRBV7-2, the J gene TRBJ2-4; D remains ambiguous. This TCR came from a woman in her thirties or forties with alopecia areata. Some clones in this sample may be carry-over from other donors' samples. The CDR3 reads CASSLVQNIQYF. As DNA, the CDR3 is TGTGCCAGCAGCTTAGTGCAAAACATTCAGTACTTC.